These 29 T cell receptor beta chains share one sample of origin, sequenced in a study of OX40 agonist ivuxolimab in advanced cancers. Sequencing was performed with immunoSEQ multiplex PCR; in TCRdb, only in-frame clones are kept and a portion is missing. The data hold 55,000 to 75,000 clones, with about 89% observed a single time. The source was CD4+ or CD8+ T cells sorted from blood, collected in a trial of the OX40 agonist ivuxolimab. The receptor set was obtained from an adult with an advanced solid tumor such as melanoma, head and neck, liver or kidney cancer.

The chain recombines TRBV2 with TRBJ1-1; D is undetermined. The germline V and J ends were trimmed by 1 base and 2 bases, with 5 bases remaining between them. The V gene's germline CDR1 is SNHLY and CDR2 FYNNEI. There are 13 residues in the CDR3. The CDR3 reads CASSEGPNTEAFF. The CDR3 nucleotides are TGTGCCAGCAGTGAAGGCCCCAACACTGAAGCTTTCTTT.

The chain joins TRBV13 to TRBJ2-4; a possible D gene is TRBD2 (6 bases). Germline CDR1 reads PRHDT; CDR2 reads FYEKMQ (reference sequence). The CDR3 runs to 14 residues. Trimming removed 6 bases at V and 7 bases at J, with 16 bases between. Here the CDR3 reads CASSSVAEPNIQYF. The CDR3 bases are TGTGCCAGCAGTTCCGTAGCGGAACCTAACATTCAGTACTTC.

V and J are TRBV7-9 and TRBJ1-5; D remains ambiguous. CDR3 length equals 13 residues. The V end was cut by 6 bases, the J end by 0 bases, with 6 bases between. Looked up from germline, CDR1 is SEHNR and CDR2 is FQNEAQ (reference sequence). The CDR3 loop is CASRNASNQPQHF. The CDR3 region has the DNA TGTGCCAGCAGAAACGCTAGCAATCAGCCCCAGCATTTT.

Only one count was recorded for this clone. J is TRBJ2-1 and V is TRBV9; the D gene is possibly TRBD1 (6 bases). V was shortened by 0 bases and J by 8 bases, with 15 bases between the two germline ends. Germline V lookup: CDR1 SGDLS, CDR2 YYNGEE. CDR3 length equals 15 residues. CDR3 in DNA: TGTGCCAGCAGCGTAGGGGGAGTAACAGGGTATGAGCAGTTCTTC. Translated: CASSVGGVTGYEQFF.

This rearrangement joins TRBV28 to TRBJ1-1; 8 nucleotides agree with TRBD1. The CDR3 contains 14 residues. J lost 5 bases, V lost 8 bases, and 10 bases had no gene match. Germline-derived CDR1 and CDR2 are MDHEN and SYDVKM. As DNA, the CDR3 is TGTGCCAGCGTGACGGACAGGGCGGGGACTGAAGCTTTCTTT. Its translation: CASVTDRAGTEAFF.

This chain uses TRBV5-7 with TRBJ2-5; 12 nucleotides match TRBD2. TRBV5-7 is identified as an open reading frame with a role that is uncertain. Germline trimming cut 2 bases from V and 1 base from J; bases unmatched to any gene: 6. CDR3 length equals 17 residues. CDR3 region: CASSLRLAGVPQETQYF. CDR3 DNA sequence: TGTGCCAGCAGCTTAAGACTAGCGGGAGTCCCCCAAGAGACCCAGTACTTC.

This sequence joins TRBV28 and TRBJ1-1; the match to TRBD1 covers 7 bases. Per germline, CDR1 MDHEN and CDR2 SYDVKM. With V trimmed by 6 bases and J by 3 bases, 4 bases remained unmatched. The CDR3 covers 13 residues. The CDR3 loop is CASREQGYTEAFF. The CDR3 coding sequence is TGTGCCAGCAGGGAACAGGGGTACACTGAAGCTTTCTTT.

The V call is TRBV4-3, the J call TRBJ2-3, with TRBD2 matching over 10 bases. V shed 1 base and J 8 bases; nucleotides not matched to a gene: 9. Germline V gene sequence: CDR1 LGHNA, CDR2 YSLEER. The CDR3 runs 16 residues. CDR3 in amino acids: CASSQVLAGADFTQYF. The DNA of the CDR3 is TGCGCCAGCAGCCAAGTTCTAGCGGGGGCGGATTTTACGCAGTATTTT.

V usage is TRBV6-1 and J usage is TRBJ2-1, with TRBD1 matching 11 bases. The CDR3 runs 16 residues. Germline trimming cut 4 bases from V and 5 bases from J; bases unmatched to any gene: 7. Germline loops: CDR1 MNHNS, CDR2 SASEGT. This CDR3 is CASSGGTGGQHNEQFF. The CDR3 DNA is TGTGCCAGCAGTGGCGGGACAGGGGGGCAACACAATGAGCAGTTCTTC.

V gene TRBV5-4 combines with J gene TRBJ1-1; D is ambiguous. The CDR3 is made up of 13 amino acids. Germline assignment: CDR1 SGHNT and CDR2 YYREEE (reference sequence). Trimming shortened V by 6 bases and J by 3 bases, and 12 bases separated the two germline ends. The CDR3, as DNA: TGTGCCAGCAATGGGGTGAGGGACACTGAAGCTTTCTTT. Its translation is CASNGVRDTEAFF. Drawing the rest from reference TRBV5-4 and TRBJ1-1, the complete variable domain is ETGVTQSPTHLIKTRGQQVTLRCSSQSGHNTVSWYQQALGQGPQFIFQYYREEENGRGNFPPRFSGLQFPNYSSELNVNALELDDSALYLCASNGVRDTEAFFGQGTRLTVV.

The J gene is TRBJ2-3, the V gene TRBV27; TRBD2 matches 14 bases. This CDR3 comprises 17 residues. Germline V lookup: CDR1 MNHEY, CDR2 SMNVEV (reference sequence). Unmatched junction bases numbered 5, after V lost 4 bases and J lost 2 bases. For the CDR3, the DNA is TGTGCCAGCAGTTCAGGACTAGCGGGAGGTCCCACAGATACGCAGTATTTT. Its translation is CASSSGLAGGPTDTQYF.

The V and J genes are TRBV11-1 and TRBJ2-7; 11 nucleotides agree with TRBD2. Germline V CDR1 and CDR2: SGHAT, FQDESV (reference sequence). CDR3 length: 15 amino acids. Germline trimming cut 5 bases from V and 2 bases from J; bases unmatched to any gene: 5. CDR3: CASSPTSGTAYEQYF. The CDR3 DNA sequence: TGTGCCAGCAGCCCGACTAGCGGGACCGCCTACGAGCAGTACTTC.

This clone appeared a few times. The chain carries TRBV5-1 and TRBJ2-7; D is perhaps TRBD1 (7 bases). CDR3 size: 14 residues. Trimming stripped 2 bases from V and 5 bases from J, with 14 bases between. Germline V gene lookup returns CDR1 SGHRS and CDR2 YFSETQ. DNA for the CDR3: TGCGCCAGCAGCTTAGGAGGGGGCCTAAACGAGCAGTACTTC. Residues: CASSLGGGLNEQYF.

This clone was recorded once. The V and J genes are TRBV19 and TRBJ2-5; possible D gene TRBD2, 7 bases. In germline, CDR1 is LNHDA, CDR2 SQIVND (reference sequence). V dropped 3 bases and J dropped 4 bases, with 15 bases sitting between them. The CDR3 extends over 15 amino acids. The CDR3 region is CASSIGGAFGETQYF. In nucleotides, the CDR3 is TGTGCCAGTAGTATTGGGGGGGCCTTCGGAGAGACCCAGTACTTC.

The CDR3 DNA reads as TGTGCCAGCAGCCCTGGACTAGCGGGAGGCCTTGAGCAGTTCTTC. Translating gives CASSPGLAGGLEQFF. The chain couples TRBV7-6 to TRBJ2-1, with TRBD2 matching 14 bases. CDR1 is SGHVS and CDR2 is FNYEAQ in the germline V gene. The CDR3 loop spans 15 amino acids. The V and J ends lost 5 bases and 9 bases, in that order; junction bases with no gene match: 6.

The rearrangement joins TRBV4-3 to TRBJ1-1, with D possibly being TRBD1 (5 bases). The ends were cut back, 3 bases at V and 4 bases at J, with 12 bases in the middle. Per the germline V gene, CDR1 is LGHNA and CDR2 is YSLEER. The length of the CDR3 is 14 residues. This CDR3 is CASSQQGERTEAFF. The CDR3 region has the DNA TGCGCCAGCAGCCAGCAGGGCGAGCGCACTGAAGCTTTCTTT.

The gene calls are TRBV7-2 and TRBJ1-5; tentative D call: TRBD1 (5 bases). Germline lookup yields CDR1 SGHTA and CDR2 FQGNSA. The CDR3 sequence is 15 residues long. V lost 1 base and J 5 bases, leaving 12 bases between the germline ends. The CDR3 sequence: CASSLDGGIYQPQHF. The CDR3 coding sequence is TGTGCCAGCAGCTTAGATGGGGGGATCTATCAGCCCCAGCATTTT.

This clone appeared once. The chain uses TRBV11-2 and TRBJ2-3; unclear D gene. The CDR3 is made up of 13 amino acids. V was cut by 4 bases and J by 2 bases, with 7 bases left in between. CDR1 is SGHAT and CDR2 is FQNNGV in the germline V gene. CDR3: CASSSSPTDTQYF. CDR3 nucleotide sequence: TGTGCCAGCAGCTCCAGTCCCACAGATACGCAGTATTTT.

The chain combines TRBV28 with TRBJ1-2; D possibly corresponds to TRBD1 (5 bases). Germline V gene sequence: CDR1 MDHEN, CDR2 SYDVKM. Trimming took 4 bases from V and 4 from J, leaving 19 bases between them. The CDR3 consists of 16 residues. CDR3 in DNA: TGTGCCAGCAGTTCCATCGCACGGGACCGCTGCTATGGCTACACCTTC. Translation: CASSSIARDRCYGYTF.

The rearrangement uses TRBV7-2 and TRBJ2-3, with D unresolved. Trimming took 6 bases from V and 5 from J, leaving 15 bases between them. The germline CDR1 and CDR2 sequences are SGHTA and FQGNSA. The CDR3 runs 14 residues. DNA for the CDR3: TGTGCCAGCAGGAACATGGGCGGAATAGATACGCAGTATTTT. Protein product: CASRNMGGIDTQYF. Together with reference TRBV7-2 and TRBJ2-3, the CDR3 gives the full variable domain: GAGVSQSPSNKVTEKGKDVELRCDPISGHTALYWYRQSLGQGLEFLIYFQGNSAPDKSGLPSDRFSAERTGGSVSTLTIQRTQQEDSAVYLCASRNMGGIDTQYFGPGTRLTVL.

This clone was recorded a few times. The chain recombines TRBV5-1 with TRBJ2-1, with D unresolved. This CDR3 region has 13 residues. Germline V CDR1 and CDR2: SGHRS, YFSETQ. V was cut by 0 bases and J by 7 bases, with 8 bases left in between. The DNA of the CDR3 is TGCGCCAGCAGCTTGGATCTAGTTAATGAGCAGTTCTTC. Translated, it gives CASSLDLVNEQFF. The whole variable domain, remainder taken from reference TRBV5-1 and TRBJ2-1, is KAGVTQTPRYLIKTRGQQVTLSCSPISGHRSVSWYQQTPGQGLQFLFEYFSETQRNKGNFPGRFSGRQFSNSRSEMNVSTLELGDSALYLCASSLDLVNEQFFGPGTRLTVL.

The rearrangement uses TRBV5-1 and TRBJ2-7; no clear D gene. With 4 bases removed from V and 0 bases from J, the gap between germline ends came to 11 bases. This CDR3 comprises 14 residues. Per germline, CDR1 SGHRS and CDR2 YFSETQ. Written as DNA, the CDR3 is TGCGCCAGCAGCAGAGACTGGGACTCCTACGAGCAGTACTTC. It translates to CASSRDWDSYEQYF. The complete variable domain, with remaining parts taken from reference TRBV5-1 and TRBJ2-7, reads KAGVTQTPRYLIKTRGQQVTLSCSPISGHRSVSWYQQTPGQGLQFLFEYFSETQRNKGNFPGRFSGRQFSNSRSEMNVSTLELGDSALYLCASSRDWDSYEQYFGPGTRLTVT.

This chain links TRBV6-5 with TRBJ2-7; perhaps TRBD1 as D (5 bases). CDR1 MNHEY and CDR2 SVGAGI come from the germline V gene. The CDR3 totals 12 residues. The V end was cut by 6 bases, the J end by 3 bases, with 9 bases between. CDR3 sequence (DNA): TGTGCCAGCAGGTCACAGGTCTACGAGCAGTACTTC. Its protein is CASRSQVYEQYF.

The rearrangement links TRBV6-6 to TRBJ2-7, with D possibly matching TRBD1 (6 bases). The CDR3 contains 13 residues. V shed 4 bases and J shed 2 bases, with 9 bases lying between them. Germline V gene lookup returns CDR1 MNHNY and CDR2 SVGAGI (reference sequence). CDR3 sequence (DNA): TGTGCCAGCAGTTCTGGACAGACCTACGAGCAGTACTTC. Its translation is CASSSGQTYEQYF.

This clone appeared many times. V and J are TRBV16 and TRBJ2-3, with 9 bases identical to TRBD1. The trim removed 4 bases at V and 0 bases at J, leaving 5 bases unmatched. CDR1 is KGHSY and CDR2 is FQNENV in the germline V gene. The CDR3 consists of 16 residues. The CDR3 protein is CASSLGQGRSTDTQYF. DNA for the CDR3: TGTGCCAGCAGCCTCGGACAGGGGAGAAGCACAGATACGCAGTATTTT.

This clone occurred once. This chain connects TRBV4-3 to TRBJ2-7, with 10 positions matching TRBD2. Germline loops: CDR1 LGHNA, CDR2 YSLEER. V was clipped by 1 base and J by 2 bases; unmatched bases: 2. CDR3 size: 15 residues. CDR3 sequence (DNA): TGCGCCAGCAGCCAAGGGCTAGCGGGAGCCTACGAGCAGTACTTC. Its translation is CASSQGLAGAYEQYF.

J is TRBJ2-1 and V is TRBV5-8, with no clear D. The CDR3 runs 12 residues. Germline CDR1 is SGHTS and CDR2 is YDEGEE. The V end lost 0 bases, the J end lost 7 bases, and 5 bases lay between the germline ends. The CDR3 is CASSLGWNEQFF. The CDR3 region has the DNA TGTGCCAGCAGCTTGGGCTGGAATGAGCAGTTCTTC.

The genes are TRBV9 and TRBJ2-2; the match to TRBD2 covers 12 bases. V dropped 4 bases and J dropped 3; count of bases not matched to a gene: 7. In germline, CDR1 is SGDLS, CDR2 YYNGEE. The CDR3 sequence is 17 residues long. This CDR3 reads CASSFGLAGSHTGELFF. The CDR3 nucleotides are TGTGCCAGCAGCTTTGGACTAGCGGGGTCCCACACCGGGGAGCTGTTTTTT.

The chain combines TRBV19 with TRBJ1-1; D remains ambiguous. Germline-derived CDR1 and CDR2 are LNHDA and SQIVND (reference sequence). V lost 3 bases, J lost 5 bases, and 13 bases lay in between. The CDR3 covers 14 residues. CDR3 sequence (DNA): TGTGCCAGTAGTATCCAGGTCCTAAGTACTGAAGCTTTCTTT. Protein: CASSIQVLSTEAFF.